This TCR beta chain originates from a study of T-cell memory formation after mild COVID-19. Study-wide background: Clustering of TCRs was largely donor specific.

This clonotype has a handful of counts. Its antigen is currently unknown. Study conclusions and caveats: Second-wave clones with a day 37 peak had unconfirmed SARS-CoV-2 specificity.

Germline V lookup: CDR1 MNHEY, CDR2 SVGAGI. The CDR3 spans 15 residues. V lost 5 bases and J lost 5; bases outside the gene matches: 6. TCRdb reanalysed the 5' RACE reads using MiXCR and keeps one entry per CDR3 protein. The sample shows some 68,000 distinct CDR3 sequences, 16% of them seen only once. The clonotype was recovered from an adult woman who had mild COVID-19 (a few samples of this study predate the infection). Cell type and time point are not known. Sequencing was carried out using PBMCs or a T cell subset sorted from them (not recorded which). J is TRBJ2-3 and V is TRBV6-5, with 11 bases aligning to TRBD1. This chain's CDR3 is CASSAGTGGVDTQYF. The DNA for the CDR3 is TGTGCCAGCAGTGCCGGGACAGGGGGTGTAGATACGCAGTATTTT.